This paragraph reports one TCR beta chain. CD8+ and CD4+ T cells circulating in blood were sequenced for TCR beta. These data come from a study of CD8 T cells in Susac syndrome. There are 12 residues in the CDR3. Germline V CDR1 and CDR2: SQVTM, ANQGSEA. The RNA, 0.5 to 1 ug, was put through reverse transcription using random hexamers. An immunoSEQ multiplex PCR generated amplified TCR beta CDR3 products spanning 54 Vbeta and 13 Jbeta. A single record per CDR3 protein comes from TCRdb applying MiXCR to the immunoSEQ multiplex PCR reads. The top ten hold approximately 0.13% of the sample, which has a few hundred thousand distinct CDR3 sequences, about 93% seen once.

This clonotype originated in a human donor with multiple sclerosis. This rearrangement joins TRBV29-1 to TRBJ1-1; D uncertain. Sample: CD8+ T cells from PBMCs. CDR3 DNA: TGCAGGGGAGACGCACCGGATACTGAAGCTTTCTTT. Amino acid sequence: CRGDAPDTEAFF. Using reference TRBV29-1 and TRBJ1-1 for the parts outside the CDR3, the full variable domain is SAVISQKPSRDICQRGTSLTIQCQVDSQVTMMFWYRQQPGQSLTLIATANQGSEATYESGFVIDKFPISRPNLTFSTLTVSNMSPEDSSIYLCRGDAPDTEAFFGQGTRLTVV.